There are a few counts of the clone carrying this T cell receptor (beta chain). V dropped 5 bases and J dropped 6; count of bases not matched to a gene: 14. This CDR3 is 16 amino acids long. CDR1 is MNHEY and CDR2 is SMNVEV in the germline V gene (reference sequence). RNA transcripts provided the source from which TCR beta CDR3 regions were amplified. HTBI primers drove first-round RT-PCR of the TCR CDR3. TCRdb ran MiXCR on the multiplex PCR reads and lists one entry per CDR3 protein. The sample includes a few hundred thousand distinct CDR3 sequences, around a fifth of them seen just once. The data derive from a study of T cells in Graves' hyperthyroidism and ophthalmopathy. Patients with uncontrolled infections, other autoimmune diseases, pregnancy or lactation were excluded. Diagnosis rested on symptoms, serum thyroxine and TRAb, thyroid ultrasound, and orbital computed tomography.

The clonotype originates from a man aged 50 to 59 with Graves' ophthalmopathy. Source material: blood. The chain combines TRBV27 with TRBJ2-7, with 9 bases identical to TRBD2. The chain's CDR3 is CASSRMAGGPGGEQYF. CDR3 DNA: TGTGCCAGCAGTCGGATGGCGGGAGGGCCGGGGGGCGAGCAGTACTTC.